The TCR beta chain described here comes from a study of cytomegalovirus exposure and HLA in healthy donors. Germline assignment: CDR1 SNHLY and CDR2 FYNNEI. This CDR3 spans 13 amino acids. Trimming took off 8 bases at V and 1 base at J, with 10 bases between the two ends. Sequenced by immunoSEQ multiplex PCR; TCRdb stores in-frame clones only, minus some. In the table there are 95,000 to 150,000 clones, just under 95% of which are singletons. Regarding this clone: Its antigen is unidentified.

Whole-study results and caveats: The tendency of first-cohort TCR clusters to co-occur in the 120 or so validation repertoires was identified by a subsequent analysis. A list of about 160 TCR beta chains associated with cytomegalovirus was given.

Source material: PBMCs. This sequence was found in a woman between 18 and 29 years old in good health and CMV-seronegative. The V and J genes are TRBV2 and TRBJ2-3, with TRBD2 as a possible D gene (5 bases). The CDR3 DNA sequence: TGTGCCAGCCTATTTAGCGGCACAGATACGCAGTATTTT. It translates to CASLFSGTDTQYF. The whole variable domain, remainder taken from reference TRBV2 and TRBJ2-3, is EPEVTQTPSHQVTQMGQEVILRCVPISNHLYFYWYRQILGQKVEFLVSFYNNEISEKSEIFDDQFSVERPDGSNFTLKIRSTKLEDSAMYFCASLFSGTDTQYFGPGTRLTVL.